This TCR beta chain emerged from a study of cytomegalovirus exposure and HLA in healthy donors. Whole-study context: Later, an analysis reported that the 110 or so validation repertoires had used the same platform as the roughly 660 first-cohort repertoires.

The donors were in the roughly 130-subject validation cohort, distinct from the roughly 600-subject first cohort. Only in-frame clones appear in the TCRdb table, and some are missing; sequencing was by immunoSEQ multiplex PCR. The sample lists nearly 200,000 clones; 80% to 90% were seen once. About this clone itself: Antigen specificity is unknown.

Study results and limitations: High sensitivity and specificity were reportedly achieved when the classifier diagnosed cytomegalovirus status. According to the study, roughly 160 TCR beta chains were cytomegalovirus-associated.

The TCR comes from a woman between 25 and 40 years old in good health and CMV-seropositive. Sequencing was done on a sample of PBMCs.

CDR3 loop: CASSKGPGGVNTEAFF. In DNA, the CDR3 is TGTGCCAGTAGTAAAGGTCCGGGGGGAGTGAACACTGAAGCTTTCTTT. The V and J genes are TRBV19 and TRBJ1-1; D is possibly TRBD1 (5 bases). The CDR3 is 16 residues long. Trimming shortened V by 4 bases and J by 0 bases, and 15 bases separated the two germline ends. Germline assignment: CDR1 LNHDA and CDR2 SQIVND (reference sequence).